This note documents a single T cell receptor (beta chain) sequence. Its antigen is still unknown. These data come from a study of T cell responses to AZD1222 COVID-19 vaccine. General observations from the study: Donor demographics were predominantly white British with a female majority; clonal diversity may be underestimated.

The trim removed 4 bases at V and 6 bases at J, leaving 4 bases unmatched. The CDR3 is 14 residues long. Germline CDR1 reads LNHDA; CDR2 reads SQIVND (reference sequence). Using immunoSEQ multiplex PCR, the repertoire was profiled, and TCRdb retains in-frame clones only, with some absent. The profile shows approximately 60,000 clones, approximately 84% of them singletons. The TCR was taken from an adult in good health. This chain uses TRBV19 with TRBJ2-7, with 12 positions matching TRBD2. The material sequenced was peripheral blood, taken on day 0 of AZD1222 vaccination. CDR3 in amino acids: CASSRTSGILEQYF. DNA for the CDR3: TGTGCCAGTAGTAGGACTAGCGGGATTCTCGAGCAGTACTTC. Complete variable domain (other parts from reference TRBV19 and TRBJ2-7): DGGITQSPKYLFRKEGQNVTLSCEQNLNHDAMYWYRQDPGQGLRLIYYSQIVNDFQKGDIAEGYSVSREKKESFPLTVTSAQKNPTAFYLCASSRTSGILEQYFGPGTRLTVT.